This T cell receptor (beta chain) was sequenced in a study of cytomegalovirus exposure and HLA in healthy donors. In the PCR, 60 Vbeta and 13 Jbeta primers were used. TCRdb keeps only in-frame clones here, not all; method: immunoSEQ multiplex PCR. Altogether 200,000 to 250,000 clones are present, around nine tenths being singletons, with the ten largest covering more than 0.8%. The study, taken as a whole, reports: The availability of immune exposure information extended only to CMV serostatus. In all likelihood, a cluster of highly shared sequence variants was a sequencing artifact.

A word on this clone: Its antigen is not known.

The clonotype comes from a woman under 30 in good health and CMV-seronegative. The sample was PBMCs.

CDR3 region: CASSPQEPSNQPQHF. DNA of the CDR3: TGCGCCAGCAGCCCGCAGGAACCTAGCAATCAGCCCCAGCATTTT. The rearrangement uses TRBV4-1 and TRBJ1-5; D is unclear. This CDR3 spans 15 amino acids. V lost 4 bases and J 0 bases, leaving 10 bases between the germline ends. Per germline, CDR1 MGHRA and CDR2 YSYEKL.